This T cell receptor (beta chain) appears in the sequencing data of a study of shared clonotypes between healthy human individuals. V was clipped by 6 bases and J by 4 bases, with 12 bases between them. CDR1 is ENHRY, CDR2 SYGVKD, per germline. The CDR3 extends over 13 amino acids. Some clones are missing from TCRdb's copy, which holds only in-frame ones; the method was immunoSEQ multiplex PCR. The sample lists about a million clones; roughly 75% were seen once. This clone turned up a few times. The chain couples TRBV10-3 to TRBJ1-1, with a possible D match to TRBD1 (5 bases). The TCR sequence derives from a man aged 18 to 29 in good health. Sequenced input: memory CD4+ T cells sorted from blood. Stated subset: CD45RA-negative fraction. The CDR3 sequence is CAIRQGEVTEAFF. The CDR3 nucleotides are TGTGCCATCAGGCAGGGAGAGGTCACTGAAGCTTTCTTT.